This TCR beta chain was identified in a study of control samples from healthy donors and cancer patients. V gave up 3 bases and J gave up 8 bases, with 8 bases separating them. The germline V gene has CDR1 SGHVS and CDR2 FNYEAQ. The length of the CDR3 is 13 residues. The repertoire was sequenced with immunoSEQ multiplex PCR; TCRdb's copy has only in-frame clones and lacks some. This sample yields approximately 150,000 clones, of which more than 85% are seen a single time; roughly 2% belongs to the top ten. V gene TRBV7-6 combines with J gene TRBJ1-6; D call uncertain. Sequenced material: blood. The sequence was obtained from a woman between 40 and 55 years old in good health. The CDR3 region has the DNA TGTGCCAGCAGCTTGGGTCTTGATTCACCCCTCCACTTT. As protein: CASSLGLDSPLHF.